Presented here are 27 T cell receptor beta chains from one specimen sequenced in a study of Ad26.COV2.S vaccination and SARS-CoV-2 variants. Treatment: some 19 received Ad26.COV2.S at low or high dose, single or two shots; about 5 received placebo; per-sample allocation not given. Specimens were obtained on day 63 following the first vaccine or placebo injection. Repertoires were generated with immunoSEQ multiplex PCR, while TCRdb's copy carries only in-frame clones and drops some. Among about half a million clones listed, 80% to 90% were seen once. The material was peripheral blood, obtained in a trial of Ad26.COV2.S vaccine versus placebo. These receptors all come from a person between 18 and 65 years old who received the Ad26.COV2.S COVID-19 vaccine or a placebo.

V is TRBV18 and J is TRBJ2-1, with TRBD2 identical over 10 bases. The ends lost 3 bases at V and 4 bases at J; junction bases unmatched: 9. The CDR3 extends over 17 amino acids. The germline V gene has CDR1 KGHSH and CDR2 LQKENI. The CDR3, as DNA: TGTGCCAGCTCACCTCTCTCCGGGACTAGCGAATACAATGAGCAGTTCTTC. Residues: CASSPLSGTSEYNEQFF.

The genes are TRBV7-2 and TRBJ1-2; D may be TRBD1 (5 bases). Trimming removed 3 bases at V and 5 bases at J, with 10 bases between. Germline assignment: CDR1 SGHTA and CDR2 FQGNSA. The length of the CDR3 is 13 residues. The DNA for the CDR3 is TGTGCCAGCAGCTTCGAAGGGACTTATGGCTACACCTTC. It is translated as CASSFEGTYGYTF.

The chain carries TRBV19 and TRBJ1-5; D is undetermined. The CDR3 runs 16 residues. Trimming cost V 7 bases and J 5 bases, with 21 bases left between them. Germline CDR1 and CDR2: LNHDA and SQIVND (reference sequence). CDR3 coding DNA: TGTGCCAGTACCATACCGCCGGGTCCTCCTCATCAGCCCCAGCATTTT. Amino acid sequence: CASTIPPGPPHQPQHF.

CDR3: CAWSRMGGGTDTQYF. The CDR3, as DNA: TGTGCCTGGAGTAGGATGGGGGGCGGCACAGATACGCAGTATTTT. The chain employs TRBV30 and TRBJ2-3; D may match TRBD1 or TRBD2 (6 bases each). The germline V gene has CDR1 GTSNPN and CDR2 SVGIG (reference sequence). V lost 2 bases and J 1 base, leaving 13 bases between the germline ends. The CDR3 has 15 amino acids.

The chain joins TRBV2 to TRBJ1-6; D not certain. The germline V gene has CDR1 SNHLY and CDR2 FYNNEI. This CDR3 is built from 17 residues. Between the trimmed V and J ends, which lost 7 bases and 6 bases, there was a span of 22 bases. In DNA, the CDR3 is TGTGCCAGCACGAGGTCGTGGGTTACGACTCCTAATTCACCCCTCCACTTT. Translation: CASTRSWVTTPNSPLHF. Full variable domain (remainder filled in from reference TRBV2 and TRBJ1-6): EPEVTQTPSHQVTQMGQEVILRCVPISNHLYFYWYRQILGQKVEFLVSFYNNEISEKSEIFDDQFSVERPDGSNFTLKIRSTKLEDSAMYFCASTRSWVTTPNSPLHFGNGTRLTVT.

This sequence joins TRBV28 and TRBJ2-7, with D possibly being TRBD1 or TRBD2 (5 bases each). This CDR3 contains 14 residues. Germline assignment: CDR1 MDHEN and CDR2 SYDVKM. Trimming removed 5 bases from V and 6 bases from J, with 17 bases in between. The CDR3 protein is CASSKAGTSREQYF. CDR3 coding DNA: TGTGCCAGCAGTAAAGCCGGGACCTCCCGCGAGCAGTACTTC.

The rearrangement uses TRBV2 and TRBJ1-1; D might be TRBD1 (6 bases). Germline CDR1 reads SNHLY; CDR2 reads FYNNEI. The ends were cut back, 10 bases at V and 0 bases at J, with 21 bases in the middle. The CDR3 is 16 amino acids. CDR3 sequence reads: CATPGGAVGVNTEAFF. CDR3 DNA: TGTGCCACTCCGGGGGGCGCGGTTGGGGTGAACACTGAAGCTTTCTTT.

This chain connects TRBV5-1 to TRBJ2-1, with D perhaps TRBD2 (6 bases). CDR1 and CDR2 (germline): SGHRS, YFSETQ. Between the trimmed V and J ends, which lost 5 bases and 2 bases, there was a span of 17 bases. The CDR3 consists of 16 residues. Here the CDR3 reads CASSWGSGEPYNEQFF. The CDR3 DNA sequence: TGCGCCAGCAGTTGGGGTAGCGGAGAACCCTACAATGAGCAGTTCTTC.

This clone has only one observation. The genes are TRBV6-5 and TRBJ2-4, with D unresolved. CDR1 and CDR2 from the germline V gene are MNHEY and SVGAGI. This CDR3 region has 14 residues. V was trimmed by 0 bases and J by 5 bases, leaving 8 bases between them. The DNA for the CDR3 is TGTGCCAGCAGTTACTCGCCGACGCAAAACATTCAGTACTTC. This gives the protein CASSYSPTQNIQYF.

The chain couples TRBV5-4 to TRBJ2-7; D is unclear. The CDR3 consists of 12 residues. V lost 3 bases and J lost 7, with 11 bases in between. Germline V lookup: CDR1 SGHNT, CDR2 YYREEE (reference sequence). The CDR3 coding sequence is TGTGCCAGCAGCTCGCTCGGCAGGGAGCAGTACTTC. It codes for CASSSLGREQYF.

The V gene is TRBV29-1, the J gene TRBJ2-7; 7 nucleotides agree with TRBD1. From germline, CDR1 is SQVTM and CDR2 ANQGSEA. The CDR3 spans 12 residues. With 7 bases clipped from V and 6 bases from J, the junction kept 9 bases outside the gene matches. The CDR3 here is CSATRQGGEQYF. CDR3 in DNA: TGCAGCGCTACCCGACAGGGCGGCGAGCAGTACTTC.

A single count supports this clone. V usage is TRBV2 and J usage is TRBJ2-1; 8 bases are shared with TRBD2. Germline assignment: CDR1 SNHLY and CDR2 FYNNEI. This CDR3 is 18 amino acids long. Trimming cost V 1 base and J 1 base; bases outside gene matches: 9. The CDR3 protein is CASSEGGSGGRSYNEQFF. The CDR3 DNA follows: TGTGCCAGCAGTGAAGGGGGTTCGGGCGGGAGGTCCTACAATGAGCAGTTCTTC.

The gene calls are TRBV30 and TRBJ2-1, with a possible D match to TRBD2 (6 bases). The CDR3 has 15 residues. V shed 0 bases and J shed 8 bases, with 17 bases lying between them. Per germline, CDR1 GTSNPN and CDR2 SVGIG (reference sequence). The CDR3 region is CAWSVGSGVFDEQFF. The CDR3 region has the DNA TGTGCCTGGAGTGTAGGTTCGGGAGTTTTCGATGAGCAGTTCTTC. Together with reference TRBV30 and TRBJ2-1, the CDR3 gives the full variable domain: SQTIHQWPATLVQPVGSPLSLECTVEGTSNPNLYWYRQAAGRGLQLLFYSVGIGQISSEVPQNLSASRPQDRQFILSSKKLLLSDSGFYLCAWSVGSGVFDEQFFGPGTRLTVL.

This chain joins TRBV28 and TRBJ2-1; weak D call: TRBD1 (6 bases). V lost 5 bases and J lost 11, with 16 bases in between. This CDR3 has 13 amino acids. Looked up from germline, CDR1 is MDHEN and CDR2 is SYDVKM. CDR3 region: CASSIQDRTQQFF. CDR3 bases: TGTGCCAGCAGTATCCAAGACAGGACCCAGCAGTTCTTC.

The rearrangement uses TRBV29-1 and TRBJ2-5; D is possibly TRBD1 (5 bases). CDR3 size: 15 residues. Trimming pared 4 bases from V and 2 bases from J, leaving 17 bases between. Per germline, CDR1 SQVTM and CDR2 ANQGSEA. The CDR3 coding sequence is TGCAGCGTTGTACCCCGACAGTTCTATCAAGAGACCCAGTACTTC. As protein: CSVVPRQFYQETQYF.

The gene calls are TRBV6-2 or TRBV6-3 and TRBJ1-1; D is unclear. V lost 0 bases and J 10 bases, leaving 9 bases between the germline ends. Germline lookup yields CDR1 MNHEY and CDR2 SVGEGT. The CDR3 spans 12 residues. CDR3 nucleotides: TGTGCCAGCAGTTACTCGAACACGGGAGCTTTCTTT. This translates into CASSYSNTGAFF.

This clone turned up a few times. The chain links TRBV18 to TRBJ1-1; no clear D. The V and J ends lost 5 bases and 2 bases respectively, with 12 bases between them. The CDR3 spans 14 residues. From germline, CDR1 is KGHSH and CDR2 LQKENI. This CDR3 is CASSGETVNTEAFF. DNA of the CDR3: TGTGCCAGCTCAGGGGAAACGGTAAACACTGAAGCTTTCTTT. Full variable domain (missing parts from reference TRBV18 and TRBJ1-1): NAGVMQNPRHLVRRRGQEARLRCSPMKGHSHVYWYRQLPEEGLKFMVYLQKENIIDESGMPKERFSAEFPKEGPSILRIQQVVRGDSAAYFCASSGETVNTEAFFGQGTRLTVV.

The CDR3 is CASRTTGGSEAFF. CDR3 nucleotides: TGTGCCAGCAGGACTACAGGGGGTTCTGAAGCTTTCTTT. The V call is TRBV6-5, the J call TRBJ1-1, with 8 bases lining up with TRBD1. Trimming took 6 bases from V and 6 from J; bases not matched to a gene: 6. This CDR3 comprises 13 residues. Germline V gene lookup returns CDR1 MNHEY and CDR2 SVGAGI.

The DNA of the CDR3 is TGTGCCAGCATCGGATCAGCGGGAAAAGAGACCCAGTACTTC. This sequence encodes CASIGSAGKETQYF. The V and J genes are TRBV6-6 and TRBJ2-5, with 7 bases identical to TRBD2. This CDR3 has 14 residues. Losses at the gene ends were 7 bases for V and 3 bases for J; bases not matched to a gene: 8. Germline CDR1 MNHNY, CDR2 SVGAGI (reference sequence).

J is TRBJ1-5 and V is TRBV2; D gene ambiguous. Between the trimmed V and J ends, which lost 7 bases and 0 bases, there was a span of 7 bases. This CDR3 is built from 13 residues. Germline CDR1 is SNHLY and CDR2 is FYNNEI. For the CDR3, the DNA is TGTGCCAGCACGGGAGATAGCAATCAGCCCCAGCATTTT. Translating it yields CASTGDSNQPQHF.

This clone appeared a single time. This chain links TRBV28 with TRBJ2-1; 10 nucleotides align to TRBD2. The germline V gene has CDR1 MDHEN and CDR2 SYDVKM. The CDR3 is 16 amino acids. Trimming at V came to 5 bases and at J to 4 bases, leaving 8 bases not matched to a gene. CDR3: CASSPLAGEVYNEQFF. CDR3 DNA: TGTGCCAGCAGTCCGCTAGCGGGAGAGGTATACAATGAGCAGTTCTTC. Full variable domain (outside the CDR3, taken from reference TRBV28 and TRBJ2-1): DVKVTQSSRYLVKRTGEKVFLECVQDMDHENMFWYRQDPGLGLRLIYFSYDVKMKEKGDIPEGYSVSREKKERFSLILESASTNQTSMYLCASSPLAGEVYNEQFFGPGTRLTVL.

This clone came up once. The chain carries TRBV9 and TRBJ2-3, with a weak D call TRBD2 (6 bases). This CDR3 comprises 14 residues. Germline V gene lookup returns CDR1 SGDLS and CDR2 YYNGEE. Trimming took off 4 bases at V and 1 base at J, with 10 bases between the two ends. The CDR3 DNA follows: TGTGCCAGCAGCTTTAGCGGCCGCACAGATACGCAGTATTTT. This gives the protein CASSFSGRTDTQYF.

The rearrangement joins TRBV11-2 to TRBJ1-2; no firm D call. The germline V gene has CDR1 SGHAT and CDR2 FQNNGV. The V and J ends lost 1 base and 5 bases respectively, with 11 bases between them. This CDR3 is 14 amino acids long. The CDR3 DNA reads as TGTGCCAGCAGCTTAGTGCAGAATCCGTATGGCTACACCTTC. Protein: CASSLVQNPYGYTF.

This chain uses TRBV13 with TRBJ2-7; 10 nucleotides agree with TRBD2. In germline, CDR1 is PRHDT, CDR2 FYEKMQ (reference sequence). The ends lost 4 bases at V and 5 bases at J; junction bases unmatched: 17. The length of the CDR3 is 18 residues. CDR3 sequence reads: CASSSTSPLAGVGNEQYF. CDR3 coding DNA: TGTGCCAGCAGCTCTACCTCCCCTCTAGCGGGAGTAGGGAACGAGCAGTACTTC. Combining the CDR3 with reference TRBV13 and TRBJ2-7 gives the whole variable domain AAGVIQSPRHLIKEKRETATLKCYPIPRHDTVYWYQQGPGQDPQFLISFYEKMQSDKGSIPDRFSAQQFSDYHSELNMSSLELGDSALYFCASSSTSPLAGVGNEQYFGPGTRLTVT.

Details on this clone: This CDR3 is also generated by other DNA sequences in the sample. The gene calls are TRBV7-2 and TRBJ2-7, with TRBD1 identical over 8 bases. The CDR3 spans 14 residues. The junction had 3 bases not matched to a gene; V was cut back by 4 bases and J by 1 base. Germline CDR1 is SGHTA and CDR2 is FQGNSA. CDR3 residues: CASSSRQGSYEQYF. The CDR3 nucleotides read TGTGCCAGCAGCTCCCGACAGGGGTCCTACGAGCAGTACTTC.

The chain couples TRBV6-6 to TRBJ2-7; TRBD1 matches at 9 bases. Germline CDR1 MNHNY, CDR2 SVGAGI (reference sequence). The V gene end was trimmed by 5 bases and the J gene end by 1 base; junction bases not matched to a gene: 6. The CDR3 sequence is 15 residues long. In DNA, the CDR3 is TGTGCCAGCAGTAGGACCGGGACAGGGTCCTACGAGCAGTACTTC. As protein: CASSRTGTGSYEQYF.

CDR3 region: CASSLDIGQGAEKLFF. The CDR3 DNA is TGTGCCAGCAGCCTCGACATCGGACAGGGGGCTGAAAAACTGTTTTTT. The rearrangement uses TRBV5-6 and TRBJ1-4; 11 bases align to TRBD1. V gave up 4 bases and J gave up 7 bases; unmatched junction bases: 9. From germline, CDR1 is SGHDT and CDR2 YYEEEE. This CDR3 contains 16 residues.